The rows below give T cell receptor beta chains drawn from one sample of a study of blood T cell repertoires in COVID-19. Here immunoSEQ multiplex PCR was the method, and the copy in TCRdb shows in-frame clones only, minus some. The sample lists under 150,000 clones, almost 85% seen once, with 4.5% to 6% in the top ten. The sample was PBMCs or T cells enriched from blood (not recorded which). All receptors come from a man aged 40-49 years with acute COVID-19. Both conserved end residues are part of each CDR3. Each record gives: D gene, J gene, clone size, V gene, CDR3 protein, CDR3 DNA. A D gene is named only where the DNA matches it firmly. Size is omitted from some rows. Given values are once, few, many or a class for expanded clones.

NA | TRBJ2-3 | NA | TRBV2 | CATKRDTVNTQYF | TGTGCCACCAAAAGGGACACCGTCAATACGCAGTATTTT
TRBD2 | TRBJ2-7 | NA | TRBV28 | CASSLGTSGAYEQYF | TGTGCCAGCAGTCTCGGGACTAGCGGGGCCTACGAGCAGTACTTC
NA | TRBJ1-1 | NA | TRBV6-5 | CASSSRVIEAFF | TGTGCCAGCAGCTCGAGGGTCATTGAAGCTTTCTTT
NA | TRBJ1-2 | NA | TRBV29-1 | CSTGQGGYGYTF | TGCAGCACGGGCCAGGGTGGTTATGGCTACACCTTC
NA | TRBJ1-2 | few | TRBV28 | CASSLGRGRRDRGYTF | TGTGCCAGCAGTTTAGGGAGGGGTCGGCGGGACCGTGGCTACACCTTC
TRBD1 | TRBJ1-5 | NA | TRBV15 | CATSTGTGGRNQPQHF | TGTGCCACCAGCACAGGGACAGGGGGAAGGAATCAGCCCCAGCATTTT
NA | TRBJ2-3 | NA | TRBV30 | CAWRLGGGDTQYF | TGTGCCTGGAGATTGGGGGGTGGGGATACGCAGTATTTT
NA | TRBJ2-1 | few | TRBV7-2 | CASSFWIPLTLRLDNEQFF | TGTGCCAGCAGCTTTTGGATTCCCCTAACACTGAGGCTCGACAATGAGCAGTTCTTC
TRBD2 | TRBJ2-7 | NA | TRBV5-6 | CDSWREGNEQYF | TGTGATAGTTGGCGGGAGGGCAACGAGCAGTACTTC
NA | TRBJ2-4 | NA | TRBV6-4 | CASSDEVGNIQYF | TGTGCCAGCAGTGACGAGGTGGGAAACATTCAGTACTTC
NA | TRBJ1-2 | few | TRBV11-2 | CASSLADSYGYTF | TGTGCCAGCAGCTTAGCGGACAGCTATGGCTACACCTTC
TRBD1 | TRBJ1-1 | few | TRBV5-1 | CASSFRTGITEAFF | TGCGCCAGCAGCTTCAGGACAGGGATCACTGAAGCTTTCTTT
TRBD1 | TRBJ2-3 | few | TRBV29-1 | CSVQRGQGEVDTQYF | TGCAGCGTACAGAGGGGACAGGGGGAGGTAGATACGCAGTATTTT
NA | TRBJ2-1 | NA | TRBV3-1/TRBV3-2 | CASSHDSAGYNEQFF | TGTGCCAGCAGCCACGACAGCGCCGGGTACAATGAGCAGTTCTTC
TRBD1 | TRBJ1-3 | NA | TRBV9 | CASSAGGIGNTIYF | TGTGCCAGCTCCGCAGGGGGGATTGGAAACACCATATATTTT
TRBD1 | TRBJ2-5 | NA | TRBV30 | CAWSGTGRETQYF | TGTGCCTGGAGTGGGACAGGGCGGGAGACCCAGTACTTC
TRBD1 | TRBJ1-6 | NA | TRBV28 | CASYRGLNSPLHF | TGTGCCAGTTACAGGGGGTTGAATTCACCCCTCCACTTT
NA | TRBJ2-1 | NA | TRBV7-2 | CASSALVQVPEFF | TGTGCCAGCAGCGCCCTTGTGCAGGTCCCGGAGTTCTTC
NA | TRBJ2-5 | NA | TRBV6-2/TRBV6-3 | CASSPTGLPETQYF | TGTGCCAGCAGTCCAACAGGGCTCCCGGAGACCCAGTACTTC
TRBD1 | TRBJ1-6 | once | TRBV4-1 | CASSQEPGTDGPLHF | TGCGCCAGCAGCCAAGAACCCGGGACAGACGGACCCCTCCACTTT
NA | TRBJ1-4 | NA | TRBV10-3 | CAIGAGTIREKLFF | TGTGCCATCGGGGCAGGTACGATACGCGAAAAACTGTTTTTT
TRBD1 | TRBJ1-1 | NA | TRBV7-9 | CASSSLRDRGDTEAFF | TGTGCCAGCAGCTCGCTAAGGGACAGGGGAGACACTGAAGCTTTCTTT
NA | TRBJ1-1 | NA | TRBV25-1 | CASISRRDTEAFF | TGTGCCAGCATCTCCAGGAGGGACACTGAAGCTTTCTTT
TRBD1 | TRBJ2-6 | NA | TRBV6-1 | CASSDFAGGSSGANVLTF | TGTGCCAGCAGTGACTTCGCAGGGGGCTCCTCTGGGGCCAACGTCCTGACTTTC
NA | TRBJ1-1 | NA | TRBV19 | CASSIRGSVTEAFF | TGTGCCAGTAGTATACGAGGCTCGGTCACTGAAGCTTTCTTT
TRBD1 | TRBJ2-1 | once | TRBV5-1 | CASSGTGYNEQFF | TGCGCCAGCAGCGGGACAGGATACAATGAGCAGTTCTTC
TRBD1 | TRBJ1-2 | NA | TRBV2 | CASSLGQGRGGYTF | TGTGCCAGCAGCCTAGGACAGGGAAGAGGTGGCTACACCTTC
TRBD1 | TRBJ2-1 | NA | TRBV7-2 | CASSLFAGTGMNEQFF | TGTGCCAGCAGCTTATTTGCCGGGACAGGGATGAATGAGCAGTTCTTC
NA | TRBJ2-7 | NA | TRBV11-2 | CASSTEAGHEQYF | TGTGCCAGCAGCACCGAGGCGGGGCACGAGCAGTACTTC
NA | TRBJ1-2 | once | TRBV3-1/TRBV3-2 | CASSQDKGRGSSGYTF | TGTGCCAGCAGCCAAGACAAGGGGCGGGGGTCGTCCGGCTACACCTTC
TRBD1 | TRBJ1-2 | NA | TRBV28 | CASSSIPRTGGLYGYTF | TGTGCCAGCAGCTCAATCCCGAGGACAGGGGGCCTATATGGCTACACCTTC
NA | TRBJ2-7 | NA | TRBV6-2/TRBV6-3 | CASSYPRQALGEQYF | TGTGCCAGCAGTTACCCCAGGCAGGCATTGGGCGAGCAGTACTTC
TRBD2 | TRBJ2-1 | NA | TRBV24-1 | CATSDSGTSGLRFSYNEQFF | TGTGCCACCAGTGATTCCGGGACTAGCGGGCTACGATTCTCCTACAATGAGCAGTTCTTC
TRBD2 | TRBJ2-2 | NA | TRBV5-4 | CASSLGGLAGVSGELFF | TGTGCCAGCAGCTTGGGGGGACTAGCGGGAGTGAGCGGGGAGCTGTTTTTT
NA | TRBJ1-1 | NA | TRBV6-2/TRBV6-3 | CASSRSLSPQNTEAFF | TGTGCCAGCAGTCGTAGTCTCTCCCCCCAGAACACTGAAGCTTTCTTT
TRBD2 | TRBJ2-2 | NA | TRBV18 | CASSPSGGLTGELFF | TGTGCCAGCTCACCAAGCGGGGGGCTCACCGGGGAGCTGTTTTTT